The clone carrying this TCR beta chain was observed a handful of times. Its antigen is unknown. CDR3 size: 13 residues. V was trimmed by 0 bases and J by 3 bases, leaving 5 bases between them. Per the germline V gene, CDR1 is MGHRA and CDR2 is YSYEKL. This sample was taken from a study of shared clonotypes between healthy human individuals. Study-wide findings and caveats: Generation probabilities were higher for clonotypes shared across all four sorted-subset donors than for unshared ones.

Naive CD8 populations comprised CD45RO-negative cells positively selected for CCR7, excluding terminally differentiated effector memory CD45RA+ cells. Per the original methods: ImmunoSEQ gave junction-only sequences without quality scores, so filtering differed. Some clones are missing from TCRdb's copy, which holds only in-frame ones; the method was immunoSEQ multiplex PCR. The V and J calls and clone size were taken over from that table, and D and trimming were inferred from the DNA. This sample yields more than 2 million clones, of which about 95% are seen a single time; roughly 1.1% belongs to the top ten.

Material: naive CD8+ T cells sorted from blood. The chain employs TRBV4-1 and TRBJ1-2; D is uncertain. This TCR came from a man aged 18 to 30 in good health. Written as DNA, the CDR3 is TGCGCCAGCAGCCAAGATCCCTACTATGGCTACACCTTC. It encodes CASSQDPYYGYTF.